A single T cell receptor (beta chain) is shown here with its context. Its antigen is undetermined. Germline loops: CDR1 SEHNR, CDR2 FQNEAQ (reference sequence). The junction had 4 bases not matched to a gene; V was cut back by 6 bases and J by 3 bases. The CDR3 is 13 amino acids. The data stem from a study of T cell responses to AZD1222 COVID-19 vaccine. Study-wide results and limits: Reports indicate that nearly half of spike-specific TCRs are directed at unmutated variant regions. Following two doses of AZD1222, Spike-specific TCR breadth and depth rose. Dominant at 160-218 and 743-854, vaccine-associated CD4 TCRs also spanned spike.

This table comes from immunoSEQ multiplex PCR, and its TCRdb copy is limited to in-frame clones, with some not included. The table lists 100,000 to 150,000 clones, 90% of them singletons. The TCR originated in an adult in good health. The specimen was peripheral blood, collected on day 0 of AZD1222 vaccination. The V and J genes are TRBV7-9 and TRBJ1-2, with 7 bases fitting TRBD1. Here the CDR3 reads CASRRGQDYGYTF. The CDR3 region has the DNA TGTGCCAGCAGAAGGGGGCAGGACTATGGCTACACCTTC. Variable domain in full (rest from reference TRBV7-9 and TRBJ1-2): DTGVSQNPRHKITKRGQNVTFRCDPISEHNRLYWYRQTLGQGPEFLTYFQNEAQLEKSRLLSDRFSAERPKGSFSTLEIQRTEQGDSAMYLCASRRGQDYGYTFGSGTRLTVV.